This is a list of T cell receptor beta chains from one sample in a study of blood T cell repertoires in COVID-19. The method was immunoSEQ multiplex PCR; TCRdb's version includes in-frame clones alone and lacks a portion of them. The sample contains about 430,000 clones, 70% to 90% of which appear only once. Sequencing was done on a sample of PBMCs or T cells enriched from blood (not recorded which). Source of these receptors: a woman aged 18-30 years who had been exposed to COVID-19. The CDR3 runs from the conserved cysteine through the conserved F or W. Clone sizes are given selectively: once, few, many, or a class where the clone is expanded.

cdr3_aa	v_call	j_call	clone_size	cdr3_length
CASSEDRNTEAFF	TRBV6-1	TRBJ1-1	-	13
CTSSQVRSYEQYF	TRBV1	TRBJ2-7	-	13
CASSQDFGTGGEKLFF	TRBV4-3	TRBJ1-4	-	16
CASSVDWESGYTF	TRBV9	TRBJ1-2	once	13
CASSAPLRGTPSIQYF	TRBV6-4	TRBJ2-4	-	16
CASSLSPGGGDGYTF	TRBV7-9	TRBJ1-2	-	15
CASSIRTGGYNEQFF	TRBV19	TRBJ2-1	-	15
CASSIGLAGAEQYF	TRBV19	TRBJ2-7	once	14
CASDRVRGTTEAFF	TRBV6-5	TRBJ1-1	-	14
CATSRDPAGSEAFF	TRBV15	TRBJ1-1	-	14
CASSPVGGELNTGELFF	TRBV7-7	TRBJ2-2	-	17
CASSLLGHTADTQYF	TRBV7-9	TRBJ2-3	-	15
CAGLSSYEQYF	TRBV30	TRBJ2-7	-	11